This is a list of T cell receptor beta chains from one sample in a study of T cell repertoires in cytomegalovirus infection. TCRdb reprocessed the reads with MiXCR, giving one entry per CDR3 protein. The sample contains some 560,000 distinct CDR3 sequences, roughly 42% of which appear only once. These TCRs' antigens remain unknown. Sequencing used cultured PBMCs, obtained from culture after CMV antigen stimulation. Source of these receptors: a human donor in good health (CMV status not recorded). Some clones in this sample may be carry-over from other donors' samples. The CDR3 runs from the conserved cysteine through the conserved F or W. D genes are given only for firm matches. Size values are once, few and many counts, or a class for expanded clones, and some rows have none.

clone_size j_call d_call v_call cdr3_nt cdr3_aa
many TRBJ1-2 TRBD1 TRBV7-2 TGTGCCAGCCTAAGGACAGGGGAAAACTATGGCTACACCTTC CASLRTGENYGYTF
many TRBJ2-7 . TRBV7-9 TGTGCCAGCACCCTGCTTCCGGACTCTCCCTACGAGCAGTACTTC CASTLLPDSPYEQYF
few TRBJ2-3 . TRBV7-2 TGTGCCAGCAGCTTACGCCATGGGGGGGCGGGCACAGATACGCAGTATTTT CASSLRHGGAGTDTQYF
. TRBJ2-1 . TRBV25-1 TGTGCCAGCAGTGACCCGCTAGCGGAGCAGTTCTTC CASSDPLAEQFF
few TRBJ2-7 . TRBV28 TGTGCCAGCAGGAGGGGTGTGGCTGCCGCCTACGAGCAGTACTTC CASRRGVAAAYEQYF
. TRBJ2-7 . TRBV7-4 TGTGCCAGCAGCTTAGCGGTCGGGCTTGGGGCGTACGAGCAGTACTTC CASSLAVGLGAYEQYF
many TRBJ2-5 TRBD1 TRBV12-3/TRBV12-4 TGTGCCAGCAGTTCCAGGGGGGAGACCCAGTACTTC CASSSRGETQYF
. TRBJ2-3 . TRBV12-5 TGTGCTAGTGGTCTGGAGGGGGATGATACGCAGTATTTT CASGLEGDDTQYF
. TRBJ2-6 . TRBV6-2/TRBV6-3 TGTGCCATCCAGGAGGTAGCTGCGACTGGGGCCAACGTCCTGACTTTC CAIQEVAATGANVLTF
. TRBJ2-3 . TRBV7-4 TGTGCCGGGACTGACACAGATACGCAGTATTTT CAGTDTDTQYF
. TRBJ2-7 . TRBV5-6 TGTGCCAGCAGCTTGGTATCGGGGTCTGGGTACGAGCAGTACTTC CASSLVSGSGYEQYF
few TRBJ2-7 . TRBV7-8 TGTGCCAGCAGCGTTGTTTCCTTGGAGTACGAGCAGTACTTC CASSVVSLEYEQYF
once TRBJ2-5 TRBD2 TRBV6-6 TGTGCCAGCAGCGCGCCCGTGGGGACTAGCGGGGGGGAGACCCAGTACTTC CASSAPVGTSGGETQYF
. TRBJ2-5 . TRBV20-1 TGCAGTGCTTTACTTGAGACCCAGTACTTC CSALLETQYF
. TRBJ1-2 . TRBV12-3/TRBV12-4 TGTGCCAGCAGTCACAGGGATGGCTATGGCTACACCTTC CASSHRDGYGYTF
. TRBJ1-1 . TRBV4-3 TGCGCCAGCAGCCAATGGCAGCTGAACACTGAAGCTTTCTTT CASSQWQLNTEAFF
. TRBJ1-1 . TRBV7-6 TGTGCCAGCAGCTTAGCGCATCGGACAGCTCCTGAAGCTTTCTTT CASSLAHRTAPEAFF
few TRBJ1-4 . TRBV20-1 TGCAGTGCCAAGAGTTTGGGGGGGGCCGTGGCGGAAAAACTGTTTTTT CSAKSLGGAVAEKLFF
few TRBJ1-1 TRBD1 TRBV11-3 TGTGCCAGCAGCTTAGGAACGACAGGGAAAGCTTTCTTT CASSLGTTGKAFF
. TRBJ1-2 . TRBV5-1 TGCGCCAGCCGTTCGGACACAACTAACTATGGCTACACCTTC CASRSDTTNYGYTF
. TRBJ2-1 TRBD2 TRBV7-8 TGTGCCAGCAGCCCCGTGGCGGGACTAGTCTACAATGAGCAGTTCTTC CASSPVAGLVYNEQFF
. TRBJ2-5 . TRBV19 TGTGCCAGTAGTGCCATAGGTCGAGGTGGAGAGACCCAGTACTTC CASSAIGRGGETQYF
few TRBJ2-7 . TRBV7-2 TGTGCCAGCAGCTTAGCGGCCGCCGAGCAGTACTTC CASSLAAAEQYF
. TRBJ1-4 . TRBV20-1 TGCAGTGCTAGAGGACCCACGTCGGTTGAAAAACTGTTTTTT CSARGPTSVEKLFF
. TRBJ1-2 . TRBV7-8 TGTGCCAGCAGCCCCCGTGTAGGCCCACATGGCTACACCTTC CASSPRVGPHGYTF
few TRBJ2-1 TRBD1 TRBV19 TGTGCCAGTAGGACAATCGGGGGACAGGGGGATTACAATGAGCAGTTCTTC CASRTIGGQGDYNEQFF
few TRBJ2-2 . TRBV7-6 TGTGCCAGCAAGGCTCCGAAGGGGACCGGGGAGCTGTTTTTT CASKAPKGTGELFF
. TRBJ1-2 . TRBV12-5 TGTGCTAGTGGTTTGGAAACCGGGTTCTATGGCTACACCTTC CASGLETGFYGYTF
. TRBJ1-3 TRBD1 TRBV28 TGTGCCAGCAGTCCTATACAGGGGGCCCTTAACTACAATGCTGGAAACACCATATATTTT CASSPIQGALNYNAGNTIYF
. TRBJ2-7 TRBD1 TRBV4-3 TGCGCCAGCAGCCTCGATAGGACAGGGGCCTACGAGCAGTACTTC CASSLDRTGAYEQYF
many TRBJ2-1 TRBD2 TRBV7-2 TGTGCCAGCAGCCCCGGGGGGGGCGGGGGGTACAATGAGCAGTTCTTC CASSPGGGGGYNEQFF
. TRBJ2-5 . TRBV18 TGTGCCAGCTCACCATTAGTGCGGGAGACCCAGTACTTC CASSPLVRETQYF
. TRBJ1-2 TRBD1 TRBV7-2 TGTGCCAGCAGCTTTCGGGCAGGGGGGAGTTACACCTTC CASSFRAGGSYTF
. TRBJ2-7 TRBD2 TRBV6-8 TGTGCCAGCACTTCTGGAGCGGGGATCGAGCAGTACTTC CASTSGAGIEQYF
. TRBJ2-1 . TRBV18 TGTGCCAGCTCACCCGACATTGTTTACAATGAGCAGTTCTTC CASSPDIVYNEQFF
. TRBJ1-1 . TRBV7-2 TGTGCCAGCAGCCAGCGACGGGCTGAAGCTTTCTTT CASSQRRAEAFF
. TRBJ2-2 . TRBV7-9 TGTGCCAGCAGCTCGATCGGGCAGGGGAACACCGGGGAGCTGTTTTTT CASSSIGQGNTGELFF
. TRBJ2-5 TRBD1 TRBV5-1 TGCGCCAGCAGCTTGGTACAGGGGGCCCAGACCCAGTACTTC CASSLVQGAQTQYF
few TRBJ2-5 TRBD2 TRBV11-2 TGTGCCAGCAGCTCTTGGGGGGGGTACCAAGAGACCCAGTACTTC CASSSWGGYQETQYF
. TRBJ2-5 TRBD1 TRBV5-6 TGTGCCAGCAGCTTGTGGGGTGGACAGGGGGGAGAGACCCAGTACTTC CASSLWGGQGGETQYF
. TRBJ2-3 . TRBV7-2 TGTGCCAGCAGGACCACAGATACGCAGTATTTT CASRTTDTQYF
once TRBJ1-1 . TRBV28 TGTGCCAGCAGTTTTTCGTGGGTTTACACTGAAGCTTTCTTT CASSFSWVYTEAFF
. TRBJ2-2 . TRBV6-1 TGTGCCAGCAGTCACCACCTGACGGGGCACACCGGGGAGCTGTTTTTT CASSHHLTGHTGELFF
. TRBJ1-6 . TRBV6-8 TGTGCCAGCAGGGGCTGGGGCGGTATGCCCCTCCACTTT CASRGWGGMPLHF
few TRBJ2-1 . TRBV5-6 TGTGCCAGCTCAGGGGCCGCACCCTACAATGAGCAGTTCTTC CASSGAAPYNEQFF
. TRBJ2-7 . TRBV7-2 TGTGCCAGCAGCTTCCACTACGAGCAGTACTTC CASSFHYEQYF
. TRBJ2-3 . TRBV7-2 TGTGCCAGCAGCTTACCCGGGCGTGACAAAAATACGCAGTATTTT CASSLPGRDKNTQYF
many TRBJ2-1 . TRBV4-1 TGCGCCAGCAGCCAAGATCGACTCAGGCGGGGCAATGAGCAGTTCTTC CASSQDRLRRGNEQFF
. TRBJ1-2 . TRBV11-3 TGTGCCAGCAGCTTACCTGGACAGCAACTTCGGGGCTATGGCTACACCTTC CASSLPGQQLRGYGYTF
. TRBJ1-4 . TRBV4-1 TGCGCCAGCAGCCAAGAGAGGGGTCAACTGTTTTTT CASSQERGQLFF
few TRBJ2-3 . TRBV6-5 TGTGCCAGCAGATCACCTTCTAGGGGGGGAGGAGATACGCAGTATTTT CASRSPSRGGGDTQYF
. TRBJ2-5 TRBD2 TRBV10-3 TGTGCCATCAGTGAGTCCCCTGCTGCGGGAGGGAAGACCCAGTACTTC CAISESPAAGGKTQYF
. TRBJ2-7 . TRBV20-1 TGCAGTGCTCTGATATACATAGGGCAGTACTTC CSALIYIGQYF
. TRBJ2-7 . TRBV2 TGTGCCAGCACCCCGGGTTATGGGGAAGGAACCTACGAGCAGTACTTC CASTPGYGEGTYEQYF
few TRBJ2-1 TRBD2 TRBV6-2/TRBV6-3 TGTGCCAGCAGTTGGAGACTAGCGGCATCGGGGGGATTTTACAATGAGCAGTTCTTC CASSWRLAASGGFYNEQFF
few TRBJ2-1 TRBD2 TRBV6-6 TGTGCCAGCTCGCCCCGGGACTATCAGAACAATGAGCAGTTCTTC CASSPRDYQNNEQFF